This T cell receptor (beta chain) was recovered during a study of human CD8 memory T cell subsets. Study-wide results and caveats: There was only minimal overlap between the repertoires of stem-like memory and precursor exhausted T cells. Whereas effector memory cells differed, stem-like memory and precursor exhausted T cells had comparably high diversity. Chao1 was used to estimate diversity, and its estimates suggested stem-like memory T cells were more diverse than precursor exhausted T cells.

TSTEM referred to stem-like memory CD8+ T cells, which were CCR7+ PD-1- TIGIT-. Germline values: CDR1 SQVTM, CDR2 ANQGSEA. The CDR3 is 14 amino acids. This clonotype is called medium-sized based on its frequency. As yet, its antigen is unknown. By UMI-labeled 5' RACE, the TCR beta libraries were made. Reanalyzing the 5' RACE reads, TCRdb keeps one entry per CDR3 protein, without DNA. The clone table shows some 7,300 distinct CDR3 sequences, with the ten largest holding 23%. The chain couples TRBV29-1 to TRBJ2-7; TCRdb selects TRBD1, and the lack of DNA leaves this call unchecked. This TCR derives from a human donor in good health. The sequencing sample was made of CD8+ stem-like memory T cells (TSCM and TCM) sorted from PBMCs. Subset given: stem-like memory CD8 T cells (TSTEM), CCR7+ PD-1- TIGIT-. This CDR3 reads CSVEEGQGGYEQYF.